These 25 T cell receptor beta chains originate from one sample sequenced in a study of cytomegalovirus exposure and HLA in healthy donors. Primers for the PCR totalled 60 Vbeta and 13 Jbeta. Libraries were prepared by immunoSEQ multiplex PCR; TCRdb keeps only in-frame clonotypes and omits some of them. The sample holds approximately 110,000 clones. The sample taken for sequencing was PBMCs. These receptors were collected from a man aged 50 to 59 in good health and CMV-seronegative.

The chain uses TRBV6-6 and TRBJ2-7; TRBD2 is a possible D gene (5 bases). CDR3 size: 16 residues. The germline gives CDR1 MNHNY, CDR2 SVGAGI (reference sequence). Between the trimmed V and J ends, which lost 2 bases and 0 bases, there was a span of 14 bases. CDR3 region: CASSYTSDSSSYEQYF. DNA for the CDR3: TGTGCCAGCAGTTACACGTCGGACTCGAGCTCCTACGAGCAGTACTTC.

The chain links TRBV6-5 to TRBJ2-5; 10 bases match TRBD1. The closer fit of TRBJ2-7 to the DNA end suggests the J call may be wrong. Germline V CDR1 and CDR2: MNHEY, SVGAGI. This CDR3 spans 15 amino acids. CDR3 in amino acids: CASSPFGTGDHEQYF. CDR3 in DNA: TGTGCCAGCAGCCCCTTCGGGACAGGGGACCACGAGCAGTACTTC.

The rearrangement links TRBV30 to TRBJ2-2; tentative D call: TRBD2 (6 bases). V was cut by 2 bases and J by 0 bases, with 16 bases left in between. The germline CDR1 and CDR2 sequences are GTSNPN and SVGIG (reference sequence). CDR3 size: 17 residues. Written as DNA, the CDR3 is TGTGCCTGGAGTCCAAACTCTCGCGGGGCGAACACCGGGGAGCTGTTTTTT. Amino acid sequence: CAWSPNSRGANTGELFF.

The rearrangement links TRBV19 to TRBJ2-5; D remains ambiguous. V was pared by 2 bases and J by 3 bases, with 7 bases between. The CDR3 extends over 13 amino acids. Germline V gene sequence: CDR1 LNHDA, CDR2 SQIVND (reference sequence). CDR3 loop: CASSILAEETQYF. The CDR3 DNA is TGTGCCAGTAGTATATTGGCGGAAGAGACCCAGTACTTC.

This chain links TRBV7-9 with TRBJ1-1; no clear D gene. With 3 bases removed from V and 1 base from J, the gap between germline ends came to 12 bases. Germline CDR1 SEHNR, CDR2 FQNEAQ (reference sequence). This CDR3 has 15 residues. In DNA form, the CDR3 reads TGTGCCAGCAGCTTGGGCAGCACCAAGAACACTGAAGCTTTCTTT. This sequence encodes CASSLGSTKNTEAFF.

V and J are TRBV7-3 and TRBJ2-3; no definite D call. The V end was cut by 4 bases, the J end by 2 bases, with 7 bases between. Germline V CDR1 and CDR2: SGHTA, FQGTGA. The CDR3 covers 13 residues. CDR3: CASSSQHTDTQYF. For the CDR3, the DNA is TGTGCCAGCAGCTCACAGCACACAGATACGCAGTATTTT.

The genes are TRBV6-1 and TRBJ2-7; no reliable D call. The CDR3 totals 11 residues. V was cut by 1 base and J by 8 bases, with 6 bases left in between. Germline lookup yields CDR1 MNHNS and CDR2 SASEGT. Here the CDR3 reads CASSEGVKQYF. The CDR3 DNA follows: TGTGCCAGCAGTGAAGGAGTAAAGCAGTACTTC.

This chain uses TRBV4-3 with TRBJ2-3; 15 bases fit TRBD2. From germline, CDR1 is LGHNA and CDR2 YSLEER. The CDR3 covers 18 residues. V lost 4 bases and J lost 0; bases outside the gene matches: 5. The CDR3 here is CASSPGLAGGTSTDTQYF. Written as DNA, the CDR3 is TGCGCCAGCAGCCCGGGACTAGCGGGGGGCACTAGCACAGATACGCAGTATTTT.

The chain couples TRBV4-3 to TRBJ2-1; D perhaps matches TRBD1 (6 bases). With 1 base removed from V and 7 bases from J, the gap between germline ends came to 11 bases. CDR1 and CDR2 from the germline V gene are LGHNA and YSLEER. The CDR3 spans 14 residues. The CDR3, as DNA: TGCGCCAGCAGCCAAGTCAGCAGGGGTAATGAGCAGTTCTTC. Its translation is CASSQVSRGNEQFF.

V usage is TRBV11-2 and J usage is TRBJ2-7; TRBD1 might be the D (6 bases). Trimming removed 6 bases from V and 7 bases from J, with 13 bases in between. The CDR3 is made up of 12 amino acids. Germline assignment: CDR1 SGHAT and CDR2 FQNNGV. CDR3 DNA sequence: TGTGCCAGCAGTTGGGGCACAGGGGAGCAGTACTTC. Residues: CASSWGTGEQYF.

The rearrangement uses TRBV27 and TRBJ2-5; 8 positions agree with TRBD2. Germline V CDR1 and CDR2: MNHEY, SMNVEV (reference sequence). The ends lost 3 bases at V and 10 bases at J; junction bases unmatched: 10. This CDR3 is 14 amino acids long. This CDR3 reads CASSFGGSGDGQYF. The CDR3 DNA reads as TGTGCCAGCAGTTTTGGTGGTAGCGGGGATGGCCAGTACTTC.

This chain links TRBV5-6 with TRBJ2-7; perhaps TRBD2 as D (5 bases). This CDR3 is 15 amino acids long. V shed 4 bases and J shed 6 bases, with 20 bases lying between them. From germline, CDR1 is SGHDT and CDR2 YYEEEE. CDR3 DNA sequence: TGTGCCAGCAGCAGGCCGAGGACTGGTCGGGGCGAGCAGTACTTC. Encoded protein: CASSRPRTGRGEQYF.

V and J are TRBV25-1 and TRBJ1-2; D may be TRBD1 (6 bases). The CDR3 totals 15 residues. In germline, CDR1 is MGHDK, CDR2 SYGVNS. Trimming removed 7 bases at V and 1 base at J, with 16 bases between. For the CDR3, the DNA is TGTGCCAGCAACTCCGGGACACCAGATAACTATGGCTACACCTTC. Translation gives CASNSGTPDNYGYTF.

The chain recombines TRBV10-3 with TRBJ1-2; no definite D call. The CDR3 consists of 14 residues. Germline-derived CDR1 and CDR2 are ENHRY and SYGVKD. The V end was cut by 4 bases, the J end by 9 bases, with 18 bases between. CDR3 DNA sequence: TGTGCCATCAGTGCTTTGGCAGAGACTTCTAGCTACACCTTC. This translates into CAISALAETSSYTF.

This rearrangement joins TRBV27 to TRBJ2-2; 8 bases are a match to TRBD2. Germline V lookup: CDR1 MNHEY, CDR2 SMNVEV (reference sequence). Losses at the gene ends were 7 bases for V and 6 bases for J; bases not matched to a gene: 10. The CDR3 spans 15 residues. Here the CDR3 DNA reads TGTGCCAGCAAACCAGCGGGGGTATCCGCCGGGGAGCTGTTTTTT. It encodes CASKPAGVSAGELFF.

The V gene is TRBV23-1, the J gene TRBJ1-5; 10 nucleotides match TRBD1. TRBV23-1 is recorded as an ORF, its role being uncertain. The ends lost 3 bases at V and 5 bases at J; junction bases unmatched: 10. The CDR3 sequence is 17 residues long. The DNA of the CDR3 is TGCGCCAGCAGTCAGTCGATAGGGACAGGGGTCGATCAGCCCCAGCATTTT. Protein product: CASSQSIGTGVDQPQHF.

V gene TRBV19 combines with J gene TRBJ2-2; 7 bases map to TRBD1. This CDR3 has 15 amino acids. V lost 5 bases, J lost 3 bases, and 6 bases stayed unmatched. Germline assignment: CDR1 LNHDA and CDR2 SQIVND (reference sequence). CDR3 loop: CASSPNRGDTGELFF. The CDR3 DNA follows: TGTGCCAGTAGTCCCAACAGGGGAGACACCGGGGAGCTGTTTTTT.

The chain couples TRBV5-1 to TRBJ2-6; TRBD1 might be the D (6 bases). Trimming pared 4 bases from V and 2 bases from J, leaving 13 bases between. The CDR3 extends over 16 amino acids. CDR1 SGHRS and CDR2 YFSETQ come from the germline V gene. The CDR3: CASSQPGVPGANVLTF. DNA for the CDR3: TGCGCCAGCAGCCAGCCAGGGGTTCCTGGGGCCAACGTCCTGACTTTC.

The CDR3 sequence: CASSPDLDGQETQYF. DNA of the CDR3: TGTGCCAGCTCACCGGACTTAGACGGTCAAGAGACCCAGTACTTC. The rearrangement links TRBV18 to TRBJ2-5; perhaps TRBD2 as D (5 bases). Germline CDR1 and CDR2: KGHSH and LQKENI. Deletions cut 3 bases from V and 2 bases from J, with 13 bases between. This CDR3 has 15 residues.

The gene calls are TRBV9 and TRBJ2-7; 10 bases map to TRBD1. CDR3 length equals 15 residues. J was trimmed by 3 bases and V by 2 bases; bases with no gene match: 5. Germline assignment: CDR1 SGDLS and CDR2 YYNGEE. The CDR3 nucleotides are TGTGCCAGCAGCGTCGGAGGACAGGGGGGCTACGAGCAGTACTTC. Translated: CASSVGGQGGYEQYF. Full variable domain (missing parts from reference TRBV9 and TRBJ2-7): DSGVTQTPKHLITATGQRVTLRCSPRSGDLSVYWYQQSLDQGLQFLIQYYNGEERAKGNILERFSAQQFPDLHSELNLSSLELGDSALYFCASSVGGQGGYEQYFGPGTRLTVT.

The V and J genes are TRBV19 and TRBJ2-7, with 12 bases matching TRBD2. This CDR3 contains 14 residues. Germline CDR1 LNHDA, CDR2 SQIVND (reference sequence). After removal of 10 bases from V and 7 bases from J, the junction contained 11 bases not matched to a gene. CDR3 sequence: CATSPSGRVLEQYF. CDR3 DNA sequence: TGTGCCACCAGCCCTAGCGGGAGGGTCTTAGAGCAGTACTTC. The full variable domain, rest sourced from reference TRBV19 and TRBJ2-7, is DGGITQSPKYLFRKEGQNVTLSCEQNLNHDAMYWYRQDPGQGLRLIYYSQIVNDFQKGDIAEGYSVSREKKESFPLTVTSAQKNPTAFYLCATSPSGRVLEQYFGPGTRLTVT.

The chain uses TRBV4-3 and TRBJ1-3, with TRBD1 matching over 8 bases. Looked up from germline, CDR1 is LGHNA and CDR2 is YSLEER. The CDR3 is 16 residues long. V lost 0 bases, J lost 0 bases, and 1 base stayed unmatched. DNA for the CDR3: TGCGCCAGCAGCCAAGACGGGACAGGCTCTGGAAACACCATATATTTT. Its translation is CASSQDGTGSGNTIYF.

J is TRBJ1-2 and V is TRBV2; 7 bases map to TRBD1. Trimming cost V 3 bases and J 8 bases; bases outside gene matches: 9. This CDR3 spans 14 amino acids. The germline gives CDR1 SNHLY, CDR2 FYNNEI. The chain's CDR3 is CASSDSPGTVGYTF. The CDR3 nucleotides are TGTGCCAGCAGTGACAGTCCAGGGACAGTGGGCTACACCTTC.

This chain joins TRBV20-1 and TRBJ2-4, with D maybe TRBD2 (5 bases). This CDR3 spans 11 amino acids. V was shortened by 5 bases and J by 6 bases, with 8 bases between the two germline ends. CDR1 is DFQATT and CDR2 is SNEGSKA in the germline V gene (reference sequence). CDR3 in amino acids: CSAGSGNIQYF. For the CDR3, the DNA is TGCAGTGCTGGCAGCGGAAACATTCAGTACTTC.

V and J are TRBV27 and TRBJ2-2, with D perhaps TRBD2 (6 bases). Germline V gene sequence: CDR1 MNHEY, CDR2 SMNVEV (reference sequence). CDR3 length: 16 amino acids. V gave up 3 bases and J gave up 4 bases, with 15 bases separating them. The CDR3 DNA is TGTGCCAGCAGTTTCGGGGGTGGAGGTCGCACCGGGGAGCTGTTTTTT. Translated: CASSFGGGGRTGELFF.